There are a few counts of the clone carrying this T cell receptor beta chain. Antigen specificity is unknown. This CDR3 has 17 residues. CDR1 is SGHTA and CDR2 is FQGNSA in the germline V gene. V was cut by 7 bases and J by 0 bases, with 19 bases left in between. These data come from a study of cytomegalovirus exposure and HLA in healthy donors. The study, taken as a whole, reports: Some TCR beta chains (164 of them) were listed as cytomegalovirus-associated.

At sampling all donors were nominally healthy, likely with unrecorded immune exposures. The PCR had 60 Vbeta and 13 Jbeta primers. Clones were read by immunoSEQ multiplex PCR, and TCRdb kept only the in-frame ones, dropping some. This sample yields approximately 140,000 clones, of which approximately 80% are seen a single time; 4.5% to 6% belongs to the top ten. Sequencing was done on a sample of PBMCs. This TCR derives from a male donor in good health and CMV-seronegative. This chain joins TRBV7-2 and TRBJ1-3, with D hard to call. In nucleotides, the CDR3 is TGTGCCAGCACCCTTCGGACTTGGTGGGGCTCTGGAAACACCATATATTTT. Translated: CASTLRTWWGSGNTIYF.